The present TCR beta chain was sequenced within a study of blood T cell repertoires in COVID-19. Measured with immunoSEQ multiplex PCR; TCRdb has only the in-frame clones, and not every one. The data show approximately 100,000 clones, roughly 90% seen once. Sequencing used peripheral blood. The source of this sequence is a woman aged 55-75 years with acute or convalescent COVID-19.

CDR3 sequence (DNA): TGTGCCAGCAGTACCCCGGGACAAGTGATAGCCAAAAACATTCAGTACTTC. Protein: CASSTPGQVIAKNIQYF. V is TRBV28 and J is TRBJ2-4; D possibly corresponds to TRBD1 (6 bases). This CDR3 region has 17 residues. V lost 5 bases and J 0 bases, leaving 17 bases between the germline ends. CDR1 and CDR2 from the germline V gene are MDHEN and SYDVKM. Filled out from reference TRBV28 and TRBJ2-4, the complete variable domain reads DVKVTQSSRYLVKRTGEKVFLECVQDMDHENMFWYRQDPGLGLRLIYFSYDVKMKEKGDIPEGYSVSREKKERFSLILESASTNQTSMYLCASSTPGQVIAKNIQYFGAGTRLSVL.